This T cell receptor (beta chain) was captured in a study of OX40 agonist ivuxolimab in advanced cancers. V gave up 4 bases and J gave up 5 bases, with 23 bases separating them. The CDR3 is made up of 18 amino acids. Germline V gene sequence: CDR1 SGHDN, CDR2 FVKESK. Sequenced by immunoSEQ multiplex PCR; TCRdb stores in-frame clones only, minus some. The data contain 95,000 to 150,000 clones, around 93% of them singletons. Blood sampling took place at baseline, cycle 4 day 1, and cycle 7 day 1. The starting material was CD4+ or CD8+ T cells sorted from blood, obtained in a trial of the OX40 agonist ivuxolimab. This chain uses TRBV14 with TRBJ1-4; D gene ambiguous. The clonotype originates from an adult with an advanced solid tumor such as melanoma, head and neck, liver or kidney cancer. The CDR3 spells CASSPLEWWQQANEKLFF. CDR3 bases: TGTGCCAGCAGCCCGCTTGAATGGTGGCAGCAGGCAAATGAAAAACTGTTTTTT.